The clone carrying this T cell receptor (beta chain) appeared many times. Its antigen remains unknown. The cDNA came from 5'RACE with 10-nucleotide random UMIs. TCRdb re-called the 5' RACE reads through MiXCR, storing one row per CDR3 protein. The sample lists tens of thousands of distinct CDR3 sequences, roughly 3.2% occurring once. The data stem from a study of neurological immune-mediated disorders. Germline V gene data show CDR1 as MNHEY and CDR2 as SVGAGI. Trimming took 2 bases from V and 6 from J; bases not matched to a gene: 10. The CDR3 covers 16 residues. Study-wide results and limits: Whereas HTLV-1-associated myelopathy showed the most TCR clonal expansion, multiple sclerosis showed the least, with levels below those of healthy controls.

The sample comprised PBMCs. The chain combines TRBV6-5 with TRBJ2-1; 7 bases match TRBD2. The clonotype comes from a woman aged 45 to 65 with multiple sclerosis. The CDR3 region has the DNA TGTGCCAGCAGTTACAGGACTAGGATAGTGAGCAATGAGCAGTTCTTC. This sequence encodes CASSYRTRIVSNEQFF.